This T cell receptor (beta chain) was captured by sequencing in a study of T cells after yellow fever vaccination. Whole-study results and caveats: A limited proportion of clonotypes was detected within both the CD4 and CD8 compartments.

In making TCR cDNA, 5'RACE template switching added a universal primer site and UMIs to it. In TCRdb, the 5' RACE reads were re-called with MiXCR into one record per CDR3 protein. The sample records approximately 24,000 distinct CDR3 sequences, 4.5% to 5.5% being singletons. This clonotype was found many times. This CDR3 is built from 16 residues. Germline CDR1 is SGHNT and CDR2 is YENEEA. V shed 4 bases, J shed 0 bases, and the junction held 5 bases outside the gene matches. The chain uses TRBV11-3 and TRBJ2-1; 8 nucleotides match TRBD1. Sequenced here: PBMCs, either bulk or a sorted T-cell subset (CD4+, CD8+, memory, or dextramer-sorted; not recorded which), sampled 15 days after the yellow fever booster vaccination. The sequence was obtained from a man between 25 and 39 years old who received the YFV17D yellow fever vaccine. DNA of the CDR3: TGTGCCAGCAGCTCGACAGGGGACAGCTCCTACAATGAGCAGTTCTTC. Protein: CASSSTGDSSYNEQFF. Full variable domain (remainder filled in from reference TRBV11-3 and TRBJ2-1): EAGVVQSPRYKIIEKKQPVAFWCNPISGHNTLYWYLQNLGQGPELLIRYENEEAVDDSQLPKDRFSAERLKGVDSTLKIQPAELGDSAVYLCASSSTGDSSYNEQFFGPGTRLTVL.